Shown below are 23 T cell receptor beta chains from a single sample sequenced in a study of T cells in Graves' hyperthyroidism and ophthalmopathy. Amplified regions were TCR beta CDR3 sequences from RNA transcripts. HTBI primers were employed in a first-round RT-PCR of the TCR CDR3. TCRdb re-derived calls from the multiplex PCR reads in MiXCR, one entry per CDR3 protein. Here the sample spans around 620,000 distinct CDR3 sequences, 14% being singletons. Source material: blood. The receptors come from a woman between 18 and 29 years old with Graves' ophthalmopathy.

In its sample, this clonotype was seen many times. The rearrangement joins TRBV2 to TRBJ2-2; TRBD2 matches at 9 bases. Germline lookup yields CDR1 SNHLY and CDR2 FYNNEI. The CDR3 extends over 17 amino acids. Unmatched junction bases numbered 11, after V lost 3 bases and J lost 6 bases. DNA of the CDR3: TGTGCCAGCAGTGATATGGGACTAGCTGTTGGTCCCGGGGAGCTGTTTTTT. It encodes CASSDMGLAVGPGELFF.

This clonotype has a count of ten or more. The chain is built from TRBV5-8 and TRBJ1-1; weak D call: TRBD1 (6 bases). CDR1 SGHTS and CDR2 YDEGEE come from the germline V gene. Trimming cost V 4 bases and J 11 bases, with 18 bases left between them. CDR3 length: 13 residues. The CDR3, as DNA: TGTGCCAGCAGCCCCCTTCAGGGGAGTAAGGCTTTCTTT. Translation gives CASSPLQGSKAFF.

As for this clonotype: A much larger clone is a single base away; this may be a read error. This chain uses TRBV12-3 or TRBV12-4 with TRBJ2-3; either TRBD1 or TRBD2 may fit D (6 bases each). The CDR3 runs to 14 residues. The CDR3 nucleotides are TGTGTCACCCTGAGGGGGGCAGATGGAGATACGCAGTATTTT. Translation gives CVTLRGADGDTQYF.

This clonotype was picked up many times. The rearrangement joins TRBV20-1 to TRBJ2-7; D is possibly TRBD1 (6 bases). The CDR3 runs to 14 residues. The V gene's germline CDR1 is DFQATT and CDR2 SNEGSKA (reference sequence). The V end was cut by 2 bases, the J end by 2 bases, with 13 bases between. CDR3 in DNA: TGCAGTGCTAGAAACAGGGTAGGGACCTACGAGCAGTACTTC. It yields the protein CSARNRVGTYEQYF.

V usage is TRBV9 and J usage is TRBJ1-3; D may be TRBD1 (6 bases). The CDR3 runs 15 residues. In germline, CDR1 is SGDLS, CDR2 YYNGEE. With 0 bases removed from V and 2 bases from J, the gap between germline ends came to 9 bases. CDR3 region: CASSVGGAAGNTIYF. In DNA, the CDR3 is TGTGCCAGCAGCGTAGGGGGGGCTGCTGGAAACACCATATATTTT.

In this sample, this clonotype turned up many times. The chain couples TRBV24-1 to TRBJ2-7, with 11 bases that match TRBD1. V trimming: 3 bases; J trimming: 7 bases; junction bases outside the gene matches: 7. This CDR3 region has 15 residues. Germline CDR1 and CDR2: KGHDR and SFDVKD. CDR3 sequence (DNA): TGTGCCACCAGTGATGTCGGGACAGGGGGTGAAGAGCAGTACTTC. Protein sequence: CATSDVGTGGEEQYF.

This clonotype was picked up many times. The chain couples TRBV7-9 to TRBJ2-4; D ambiguous. The V end was cut by 3 bases, the J end by 8 bases, with 8 bases between. This CDR3 contains 12 residues. Germline V lookup: CDR1 SEHNR, CDR2 FQNEAQ (reference sequence). The CDR3 reads CASSFFGDIQYF. As DNA, the CDR3 is TGTGCCAGCAGCTTTTTTGGGGACATTCAGTACTTC.

This clonotype was seen many times. This chain uses TRBV27 with TRBJ1-1; D remains unclear. V lost 3 bases and J lost 4, with 9 bases in between. The CDR3 is made up of 13 amino acids. Germline-derived CDR1 and CDR2 are MNHEY and SMNVEV (reference sequence). Written as DNA, the CDR3 is TGTGCCAGCAGTTTCGGGGATCGCACTGAAGCTTTCTTT. Translated: CASSFGDRTEAFF.

The chain is built from TRBV25-1 and TRBJ2-1; 7 nucleotides agree with TRBD1. Germline CDR1 reads MGHDK; CDR2 reads SYGVNS. Trimming cost V 1 base and J 3 bases; bases outside gene matches: 6. This CDR3 is 16 amino acids long. The CDR3 sequence: CASSELGQTNYNEQFF. The CDR3 DNA is TGTGCCAGCAGTGAATTGGGACAGACAAACTACAATGAGCAGTTCTTC.

In its sample, this clonotype was seen many times. The chain employs TRBV7-3 and TRBJ1-1, with TRBD1 matching over 7 bases. The V segment lost 5 bases and the J segment 11 bases; nucleotides outside the gene matches: 11. The CDR3 spans 13 residues. In germline, CDR1 is SGHTA, CDR2 FQGTGA. The CDR3 is CASSLTGDGQAFF. As DNA, the CDR3 is TGTGCCAGCAGCCTTACAGGGGACGGACAGGCTTTCTTT.

This clonotype was recorded a few times. The CDR3 loop is CASSLQGSFSGANVLTF. The CDR3 region has the DNA TGTGCCAGCAGCCTACAGGGTTCCTTCTCTGGGGCCAACGTCCTGACTTTC. The rearrangement uses TRBV12-3 or TRBV12-4 and TRBJ2-6; the D gene is possibly TRBD1 (6 bases). The CDR3 runs 17 residues. Trimming took 6 bases from V and 0 from J, leaving 15 bases between them.

Only a few counts were recorded for this clonotype. V usage is TRBV27 and J usage is TRBJ2-1, with TRBD1 matching over 9 bases. Germline V gene sequence: CDR1 MNHEY, CDR2 SMNVEV (reference sequence). Trimming at V came to 2 bases and at J to 5 bases, leaving 10 bases not matched to a gene. The CDR3 totals 17 residues. For the CDR3, the DNA is TGTGCCAGCAGTTTAACTACCTCGGGACAGGGCCACAATGAGCAGTTCTTC. Encoded protein: CASSLTTSGQGHNEQFF.

The sample holds many counts of this clonotype. This chain connects TRBV12-3 or TRBV12-4 to TRBJ2-3, with 7 bases matching TRBD2. The length of the CDR3 is 16 residues. With 3 bases clipped from V and 6 bases from J, the junction kept 12 bases outside the gene matches. CDR3 in amino acids: CASSFTMVPGGDTQYF. In DNA form, the CDR3 reads TGTGCCAGCAGTTTTACTATGGTGCCGGGAGGCGATACGCAGTATTTT.

V usage is TRBV18 and J usage is TRBJ2-7; D unclear. This CDR3 has 14 amino acids. Germline loops: CDR1 KGHSH, CDR2 LQKENI. V was trimmed by 6 bases and J by 0 bases, leaving 12 bases between them. The CDR3 is CASSPGYDSYEQYF. CDR3 bases: TGTGCCAGCTCGCCCGGATATGACTCCTACGAGCAGTACTTC.

This clonotype was seen at least ten times. The chain carries TRBV30 and TRBJ2-7; the D call may be TRBD1 or TRBD2 (7 bases each). This CDR3 is 14 amino acids long. The V end lost 4 bases, the J end lost 1 base, and 14 bases lay between the germline ends. The germline gives CDR1 GTSNPN, CDR2 SVGIG (reference sequence). CDR3 sequence (DNA): TGTGCCTGGACGCCAGGGGGACTATCCTACGAGCAGTACTTC. This translates into CAWTPGGLSYEQYF.

This clonotype was recorded at least ten times. The gene calls are TRBV6-5 and TRBJ1-1; TRBD1 matches 10 bases. With 2 bases clipped from V and 11 bases from J, the junction kept 5 bases outside the gene matches. This CDR3 is built from 13 residues. Germline-derived CDR1 and CDR2 are MNHEY and SVGAGI. DNA for the CDR3: TGTGCCAGCAGTTACGGACAGGGGGTGGCGGCTTTCTTT. Its protein product is CASSYGQGVAAFF.

There are a few counts of this clonotype. This chain uses TRBV20-1 with TRBJ2-1; 8 nucleotides agree with TRBD2. CDR1 is DFQATT, CDR2 SNEGSKA, per germline (reference sequence). This CDR3 comprises 18 residues. Trimming cost V 5 bases and J 5 bases; bases outside gene matches: 20. The CDR3 DNA is TGCAGTGCTCCTGGCGCCCCCGCGGGGGGAAGGACACACAATGAGCAGTTCTTC. It translates to CSAPGAPAGGRTHNEQFF.

The V call is TRBV24-1, the J call TRBJ2-2, with D uncertain. CDR1 and CDR2 (germline): KGHDR, SFDVKD. This CDR3 comprises 13 residues. Trimming shortened V by 6 bases and J by 5 bases, and 9 bases separated the two germline ends. The CDR3 loop is CATSPSRTGELFF. The CDR3 DNA follows: TGTGCCACCAGTCCCTCGCGTACCGGGGAGCTGTTTTTT.

There are a few counts of this clonotype. The gene calls are TRBV19 and TRBJ1-1; 8 bases line up with TRBD1. The CDR3 is 15 residues long. V dropped 7 bases and J dropped 0; count of bases not matched to a gene: 7. Looked up from germline, CDR1 is LNHDA and CDR2 is SQIVND (reference sequence). CDR3 region: CASIPTGAMNTEAFF. The CDR3 coding sequence is TGTGCCAGTATTCCGACAGGGGCGATGAACACTGAAGCTTTCTTT. The full variable domain, in which reference TRBV19 and TRBJ1-1 provide the parts outside the CDR3, is DGGITQSPKYLFRKEGQNVTLSCEQNLNHDAMYWYRQDPGQGLRLIYYSQIVNDFQKGDIAEGYSVSREKKESFPLTVTSAQKNPTAFYLCASIPTGAMNTEAFFGQGTRLTVV.

The sample holds a few counts of this clonotype. CDR3 sequence reads: CSARDRTNTGELFF. CDR3 nucleotides: TGCAGCGCCCGGGACAGGACGAACACCGGGGAGCTGTTTTTT. The chain carries TRBV29-1 and TRBJ2-2; 8 positions match TRBD1. The V and J ends lost 7 bases and 0 bases, in that order; junction bases with no gene match: 4. The CDR3 totals 14 residues. Germline V gene data show CDR1 as SQVTM and CDR2 as ANQGSEA.

This clonotype was detected only once. The chain links TRBV20-1 to TRBJ1-5; tentatively, D is TRBD1 (6 bases). Germline V gene lookup returns CDR1 DFQATT and CDR2 SNEGSKA (reference sequence). The CDR3 spans 15 residues. V lost 0 bases and J 3 bases, leaving 12 bases between the germline ends. Here the CDR3 reads CSAREGGPHNQPQHF. The DNA for the CDR3 is TGCAGTGCTAGAGAGGGGGGGCCCCACAATCAGCCCCAGCATTTT.

V usage is TRBV10-3 and J usage is TRBJ2-3, with D uncertain. The CDR3 totals 14 residues. Per germline, CDR1 ENHRY and CDR2 SYGVKD. V dropped 5 bases and J dropped 5 bases, with 14 bases sitting between them. CDR3 residues: CAISYHSLGDTQYF. The CDR3 region has the DNA TGTGCCATCAGTTATCACTCCCTGGGAGATACGCAGTATTTT.

This chain connects TRBV7-2 to TRBJ2-4; 11 bases match TRBD2. TRBJ2-1 matches the DNA end more closely, so the J call is doubtful. The CDR3 extends over 14 amino acids. Germline CDR1 and CDR2: SGHTA and FQGNSA. In DNA, the CDR3 is TGTGCCAGCAGGGCGAACCTAGCGGGGGGCGCTCAGTTCTTC. This translates into CASRANLAGGAQFF.